This is a list of T cell receptor beta chains from one sample in a study of T cells in Graves' hyperthyroidism and ophthalmopathy. TCRdb re-analysed the multiplex PCR reads in MiXCR, keeping a single row per CDR3 protein. The sample contains more than 550,000 distinct CDR3 sequences, around a sixth of which appear only once. The specimen was blood. These receptors came from a man aged 50 or older with Graves' hyperthyroidism. CDR3s include the opening cysteine and the closing phenylalanine or tryptophan. D genes are given only for firm matches. Size values are once, few and many counts, or a class for expanded clones, and some rows have none.

CDR3nt,CDR3aa,j_gene,v_gene,abundance,d_gene
TGTGCCAGCAGAACGACAGAGAACACTGAAGCTTTCTTT,CASRTTENTEAFF,TRBJ1-1,TRBV11-2,many,.
TGTGCCTGGAGTGCTGGTCTAGGCTATCGGCCCCAGCATTTT,CAWSAGLGYRPQHF,TRBJ1-5,TRBV30,few,.
TGTGCCAGCAGCCGCGGCGAAGGTAGCGGGATAGTTCTAAATGAGCAGTTCTTC,CASSRGEGSGIVLNEQFF,TRBJ2-1,TRBV11-2,many,TRBD2
TGTGCCAGCAGGGAATATGAACAGACAGGGCCCTACGAGCAGTACTTC,CASREYEQTGPYEQYF,TRBJ2-7,TRBV2,few,TRBD1
TGTGCCAGTAGTATAGATCACCAGACCGTGGGTAATCAGCCCCAGCATTTT,CASSIDHQTVGNQPQHF,TRBJ1-5,TRBV19,.,.
TGTGCCAGCAGTAAAGACTCCACACAGTTCACCCTCCACTTT,CASSKDSTQFTLHF,TRBJ1-6,TRBV9,many,.
TGCGCCAGCAGCGCTAGGGGCACATACAATGAGCAGTTCTTC,CASSARGTYNEQFF,TRBJ2-1,TRBV5-1,many,.
TGTGCCAGCAGCAAGAACCGGGGGGCCGCGCATTCACCCCTCCACTTT,CASSKNRGAAHSPLHF,TRBJ1-6,TRBV11-2,many,.
TGCGCCAGCAGCCGCCGGGGACTAGCGGAGTACGAGCAGTACTTC,CASSRRGLAEYEQYF,TRBJ2-7,TRBV4-1,.,TRBD2
TGTGCCAGCAGGGGCTCAGGCGGGAGGTCTGATACGCAGTATTTT,CASRGSGGRSDTQYF,TRBJ2-3,TRBV2,many,TRBD2
TGTGCCAGCAGCTTACCGGGACAGGGCCCCTACGAGCAGTACTTC,CASSLPGQGPYEQYF,TRBJ2-7,TRBV13,.,TRBD1
TGTGCCAGCCCGTCCAGTGGGGCCAACGTCCTGACTTTC,CASPSSGANVLTF,TRBJ2-6,TRBV7-9,.,.
TGCGCCAGCAGCCGAGGGACTAGCGTAAACAATGAGCAGTTCTTC,CASSRGTSVNNEQFF,TRBJ2-1,TRBV4-1,.,TRBD2
TGTGCCAGCAGTTACCCCCTTCTCTCGGGACAGGTGACCGCCAAAAACATTCAGTACTTC,CASSYPLLSGQVTAKNIQYF,TRBJ2-4,TRBV6-2/TRBV6-3,few,TRBD1
TGTGCCAGCAGCAAGGGACAGGGGGCCGCTGGAAACACCATATATTTT,CASSKGQGAAGNTIYF,TRBJ1-3,TRBV7-2,.,TRBD1
TGCAGTGCTTCTCACCTTGGACTAGCGGCTTCCTACGAGCAGTACTTC,CSASHLGLAASYEQYF,TRBJ2-7,TRBV20-1,.,TRBD2
TGCAGTGCTACCACTAGCGGGAGAAGGGAGACCCAGTACTTC,CSATTSGRRETQYF,TRBJ2-5,TRBV20-1,.,TRBD2
TGTGCCAGCAGTGCCCGAGGCCCCCGGGGCCACACCTTC,CASSARGPRGHTF,TRBJ1-2,TRBV28,few,.
TGTGCCAGCAGTATCGAGGACGGCACCTACGAGCAGTACTTC,CASSIEDGTYEQYF,TRBJ2-7,TRBV6-2/TRBV6-3,.,.
TGTGCCTGGAGTGCCCCGACGACAGCGATTACTTACTACGAGCAGTACTTC,CAWSAPTTAITYYEQYF,TRBJ2-7,TRBV30,many,.
TGCAGTGCTAGAATCCCGAGACTAGCGGGAGGGCTGATCTCAGATACGCAGCATTTT,CSARIPRLAGGLISDTQHF,TRBJ1-5,TRBV20-1,.,.
TGTGCCAGCAGCCAGAGCGGGAATGAGCAGTTCTTC,CASSQSGNEQFF,TRBJ2-1,TRBV3-1,many,.
TGTGCCAGCAGCCAAGGGTTCGGGACAGGGGTGATGAACACTGAAGCTTTCTTT,CASSQGFGTGVMNTEAFF,TRBJ1-1,TRBV3-1,.,TRBD1
TGTGCCAGCGCCCCCCTCGACAGACTAGGCTACGAGCAGTACTTC,CASAPLDRLGYEQYF,TRBJ2-7,TRBV7-2,.,.
TGTGCCAGCAGCCAGATTGAGCGTCACACCTACGAGCAGTACTTC,CASSQIERHTYEQYF,TRBJ2-7,TRBV7-9,few,.
TGTGCCAGCTCACCCGGGACAAGGGCCTACGAGCAGTACTTC,CASSPGTRAYEQYF,TRBJ2-7,TRBV18,few,.
TGTGCCAGCACTTGGCAGAGCGGCTACGAGCAGTACTTC,CASTWQSGYEQYF,TRBJ2-7,TRBV2,many,.
TGTGCCAGCAGCCCTAGTTGGGCGGGAGGAATAAATGAGCAGTTCTTC,CASSPSWAGGINEQFF,TRBJ2-1,TRBV28,many,TRBD2
TGCAGTGCTAGATTTCAGGGAGCCGGGGAGCTGTTTTTT,CSARFQGAGELFF,TRBJ2-2,TRBV20-1,.,.
TGTGCCAGCAGTCATAATTACAGGGGCCGGGCCAAAAACATTCAGTACTTC,CASSHNYRGRAKNIQYF,TRBJ2-4,TRBV28,once,TRBD1
TGTGCCAGCAGGGAGATATCGGGTCATCTTAACTATGGCTACACCTTC,CASREISGHLNYGYTF,TRBJ1-2,TRBV28,many,.
TGCAGTGCTATCGGGAGGGGAGGGAACACTGAAGCTTTCTTT,CSAIGRGGNTEAFF,TRBJ1-1,TRBV20-1,many,.
TGTGCCAGCTCATCCGGTGGGGGATTCTATGGCTACACCTTC,CASSSGGGFYGYTF,TRBJ1-2,TRBV27,few,.
TGTGCCAGCAGACCTTTGGGGGATTTCAAATCCTACGAGCAGTACTTC,CASRPLGDFKSYEQYF,TRBJ2-7,TRBV7-2,.,.
TGTGCCAGCATCAATCGGGTGTATAATTCACCCCTCCACTTT,CASINRVYNSPLHF,TRBJ1-6,TRBV2,few,.
TGTGCCAGCAGCAGAGGCGGGGACAACTACGAGCAGTACTTC,CASSRGGDNYEQYF,TRBJ2-7,TRBV28,few,.